This TCR beta chain was captured by sequencing in a study of identical twins. CDR3 length equals 15 residues. Per germline, CDR1 SQVTM and CDR2 ANQGSEA. V lost 6 bases to trimming and J lost 0 bases, with 16 bases between them. MiXCR, run by TCRdb on the 5' RACE reads, gives a single entry per CDR3 protein. Seen here are 200,000 to 250,000 distinct CDR3 sequences, approximately 12% observed once, and the top ten hold about 4.1%. This clonotype has only a few counts. The same sample was also used in a study of yellow fever vaccine responses in identical twins.

The sample consisted of memory (CD45RO+) T cells sorted from blood. The source of this sequence is a woman aged 18-30 years in good health. The chain joins TRBV29-1 to TRBJ2-3; TRBD1 might be the D (5 bases). The CDR3 region is CSVPPVAGSTDTQYF. The CDR3 region has the DNA TGCAGCGTCCCCCCGGTGGCAGGGAGCACAGATACGCAGTATTTT.